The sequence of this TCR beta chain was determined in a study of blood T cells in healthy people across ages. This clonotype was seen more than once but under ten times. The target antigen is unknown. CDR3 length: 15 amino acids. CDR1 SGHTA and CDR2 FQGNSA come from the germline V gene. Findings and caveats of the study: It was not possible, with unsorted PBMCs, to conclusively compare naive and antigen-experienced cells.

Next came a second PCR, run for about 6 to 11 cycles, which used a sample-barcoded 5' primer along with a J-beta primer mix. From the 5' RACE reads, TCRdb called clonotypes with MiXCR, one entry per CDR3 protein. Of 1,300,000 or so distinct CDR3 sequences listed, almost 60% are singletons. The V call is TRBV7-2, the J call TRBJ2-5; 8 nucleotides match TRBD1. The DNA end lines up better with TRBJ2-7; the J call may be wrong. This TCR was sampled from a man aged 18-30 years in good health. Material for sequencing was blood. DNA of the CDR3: TGTGCCAGCAGCTTAGGGCCGGACAGGGACTACGAGCAGTACTTC. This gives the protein CASSLGPDRDYEQYF.